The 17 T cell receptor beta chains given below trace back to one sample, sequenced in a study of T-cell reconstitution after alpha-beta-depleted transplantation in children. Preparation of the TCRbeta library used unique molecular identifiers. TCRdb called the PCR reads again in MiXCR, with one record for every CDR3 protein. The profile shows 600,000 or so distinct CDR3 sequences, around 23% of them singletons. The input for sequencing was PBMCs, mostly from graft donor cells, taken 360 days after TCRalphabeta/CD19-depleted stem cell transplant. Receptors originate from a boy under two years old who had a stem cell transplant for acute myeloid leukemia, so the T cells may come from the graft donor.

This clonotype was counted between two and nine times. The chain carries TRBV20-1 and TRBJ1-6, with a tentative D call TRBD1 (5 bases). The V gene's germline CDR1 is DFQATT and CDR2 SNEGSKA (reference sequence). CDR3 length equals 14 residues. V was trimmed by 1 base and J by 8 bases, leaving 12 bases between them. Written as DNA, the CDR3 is TGCAGTGCTAGAGCGGGCAGGGTAGATTCACCCCTCCACTTT. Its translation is CSARAGRVDSPLHF.

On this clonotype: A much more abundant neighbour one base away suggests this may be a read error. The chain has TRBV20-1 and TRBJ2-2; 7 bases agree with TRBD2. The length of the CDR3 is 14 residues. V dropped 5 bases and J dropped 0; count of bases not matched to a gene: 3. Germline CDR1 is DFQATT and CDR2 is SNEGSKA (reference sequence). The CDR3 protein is CSAPRGANTGELFF. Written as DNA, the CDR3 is TGCAGTGCTCCTCGGGGGGCGAACACCGGGGAGCTGTTTTTT.

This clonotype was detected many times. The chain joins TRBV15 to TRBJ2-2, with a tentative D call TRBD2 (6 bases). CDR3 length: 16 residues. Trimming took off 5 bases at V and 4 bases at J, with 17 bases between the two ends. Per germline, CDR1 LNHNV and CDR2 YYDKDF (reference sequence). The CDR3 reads CATSLRLEWVTGELFF. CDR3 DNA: TGTGCCACCAGCCTGCGACTAGAGTGGGTCACCGGGGAGCTGTTTTTT.

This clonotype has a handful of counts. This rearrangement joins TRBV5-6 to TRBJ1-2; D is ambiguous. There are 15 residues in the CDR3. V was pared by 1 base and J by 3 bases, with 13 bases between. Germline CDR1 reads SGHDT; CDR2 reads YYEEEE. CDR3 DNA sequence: TGTGCCAGCAGCTTGTTCCCGAAACGGGACTATGGCTACACCTTC. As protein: CASSLFPKRDYGYTF.

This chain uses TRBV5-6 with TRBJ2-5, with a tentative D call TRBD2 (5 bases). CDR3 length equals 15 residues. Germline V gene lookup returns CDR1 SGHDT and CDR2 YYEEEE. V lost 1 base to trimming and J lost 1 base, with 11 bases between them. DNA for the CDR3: TGTGCCAGCAGCTTGACCTCGGGGAGCCAAGAGACCCAGTACTTC. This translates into CASSLTSGSQETQYF.

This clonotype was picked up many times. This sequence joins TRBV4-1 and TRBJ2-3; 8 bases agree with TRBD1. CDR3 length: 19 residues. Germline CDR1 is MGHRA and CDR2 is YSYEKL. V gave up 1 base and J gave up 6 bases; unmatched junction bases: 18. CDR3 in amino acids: CASSQASPGTGPKGDTQYF. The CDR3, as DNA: TGCGCCAGCAGCCAAGCTAGTCCCGGGACAGGACCCAAAGGCGATACGCAGTATTTT.

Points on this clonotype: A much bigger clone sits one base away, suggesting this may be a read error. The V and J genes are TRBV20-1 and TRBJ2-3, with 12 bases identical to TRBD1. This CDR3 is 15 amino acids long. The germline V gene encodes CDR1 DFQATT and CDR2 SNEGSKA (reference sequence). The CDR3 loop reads CSAVPGQGAFDTQCF. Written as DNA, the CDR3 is TGCAGTGCTGTCCCGGGACAGGGGGCTTTTGATACGCAGTGTTTT.

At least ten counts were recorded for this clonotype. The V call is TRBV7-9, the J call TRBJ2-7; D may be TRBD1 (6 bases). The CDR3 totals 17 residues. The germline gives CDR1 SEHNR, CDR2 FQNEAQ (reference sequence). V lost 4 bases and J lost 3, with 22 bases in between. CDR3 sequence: CASSSQPTGYFDYEQYF. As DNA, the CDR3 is TGTGCCAGCAGCTCCCAACCTACAGGGTATTTTGACTACGAGCAGTACTTC.

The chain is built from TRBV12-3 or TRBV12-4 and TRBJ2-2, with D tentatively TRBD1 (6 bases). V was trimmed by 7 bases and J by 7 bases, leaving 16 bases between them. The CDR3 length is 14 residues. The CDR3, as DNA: TGTGCCAGCATATGGGCAGGGGTAAACGGGGAGCTGTTTTTT. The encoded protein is CASIWAGVNGELFF.

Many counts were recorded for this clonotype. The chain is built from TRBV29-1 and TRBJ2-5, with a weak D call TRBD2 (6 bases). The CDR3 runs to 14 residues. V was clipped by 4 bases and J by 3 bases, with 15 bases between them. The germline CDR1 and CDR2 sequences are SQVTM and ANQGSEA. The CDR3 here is CSVGIGGIEETQYF. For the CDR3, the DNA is TGCAGCGTTGGTATCGGGGGTATAGAAGAGACCCAGTACTTC.

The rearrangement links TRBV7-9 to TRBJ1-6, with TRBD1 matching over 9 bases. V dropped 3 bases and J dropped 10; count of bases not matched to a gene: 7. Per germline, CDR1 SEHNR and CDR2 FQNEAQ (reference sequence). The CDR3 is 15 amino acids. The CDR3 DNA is TGTGCCAGCAGCTTGGAGGGACAGGGTTGGTCACCCCTCCACTTT. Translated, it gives CASSLEGQGWSPLHF.

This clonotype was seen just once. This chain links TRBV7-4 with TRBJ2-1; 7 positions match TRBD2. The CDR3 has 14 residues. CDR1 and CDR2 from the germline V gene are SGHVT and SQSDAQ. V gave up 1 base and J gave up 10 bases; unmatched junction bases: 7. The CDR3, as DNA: TGTGCCAGCAGCTTAGTGCCAGGAGCGGGAGAGCAGTTCTTC. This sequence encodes CASSLVPGAGEQFF.

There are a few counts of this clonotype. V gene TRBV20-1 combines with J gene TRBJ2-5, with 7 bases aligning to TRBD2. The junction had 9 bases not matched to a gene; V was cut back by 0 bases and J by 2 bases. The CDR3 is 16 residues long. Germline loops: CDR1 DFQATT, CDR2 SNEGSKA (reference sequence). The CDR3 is CSARDRRRGNQETQYF. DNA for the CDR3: TGCAGTGCTAGAGATCGTAGGCGGGGGAATCAAGAGACCCAGTACTTC.

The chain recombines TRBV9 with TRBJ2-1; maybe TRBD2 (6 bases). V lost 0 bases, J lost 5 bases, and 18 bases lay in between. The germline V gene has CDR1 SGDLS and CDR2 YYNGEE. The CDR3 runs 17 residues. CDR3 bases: TGTGCCAGCAGCGTAGCCCGGGGAGGAGCGCGACACAATGAGCAGTTCTTC. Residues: CASSVARGGARHNEQFF. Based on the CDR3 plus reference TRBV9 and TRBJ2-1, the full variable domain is DSGVTQTPKHLITATGQRVTLRCSPRSGDLSVYWYQQSLDQGLQFLIQYYNGEERAKGNILERFSAQQFPDLHSELNLSSLELGDSALYFCASSVARGGARHNEQFFGPGTRLTVL.

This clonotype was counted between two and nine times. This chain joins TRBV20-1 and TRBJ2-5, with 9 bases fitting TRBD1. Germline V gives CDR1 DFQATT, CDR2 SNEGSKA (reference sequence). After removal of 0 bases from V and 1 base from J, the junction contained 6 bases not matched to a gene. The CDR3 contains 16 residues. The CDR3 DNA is TGCAGTGCTAGAGAGGGGACAGGGAAGCTCCAAGAGACCCAGTACTTC. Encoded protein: CSAREGTGKLQETQYF.

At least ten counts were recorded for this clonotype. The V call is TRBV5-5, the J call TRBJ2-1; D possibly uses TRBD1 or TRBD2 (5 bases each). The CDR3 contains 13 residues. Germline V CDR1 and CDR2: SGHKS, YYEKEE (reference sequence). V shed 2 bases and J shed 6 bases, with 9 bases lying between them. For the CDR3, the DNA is TGTGCCAGCAGCTTCCGGGGCCCCAATGAGCAGTTCTTC. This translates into CASSFRGPNEQFF.

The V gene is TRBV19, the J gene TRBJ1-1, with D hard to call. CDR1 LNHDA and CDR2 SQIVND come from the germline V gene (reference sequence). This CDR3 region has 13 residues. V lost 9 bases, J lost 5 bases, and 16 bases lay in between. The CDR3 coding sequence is TGTGCCAGCGGCGTCGAGGTGACTACTGAAGCTTTCTTT. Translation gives CASGVEVTTEAFF.